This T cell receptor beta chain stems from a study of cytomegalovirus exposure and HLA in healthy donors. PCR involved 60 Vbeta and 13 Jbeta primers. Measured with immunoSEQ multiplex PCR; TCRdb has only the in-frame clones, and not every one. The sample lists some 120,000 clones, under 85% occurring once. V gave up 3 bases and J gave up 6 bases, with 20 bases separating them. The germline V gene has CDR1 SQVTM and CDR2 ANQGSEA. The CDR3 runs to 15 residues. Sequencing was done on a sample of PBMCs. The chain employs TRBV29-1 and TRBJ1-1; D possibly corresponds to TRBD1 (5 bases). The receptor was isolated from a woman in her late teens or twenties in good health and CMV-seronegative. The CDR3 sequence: CSVERERGLYPEAFF. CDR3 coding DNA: TGCAGCGTTGAGAGGGAGCGGGGACTTTACCCTGAAGCTTTCTTT.